The present entry profiles one T cell receptor beta chain with its context. At one end, the junction sequence differs from germline, possibly due to a read error. These data belong to a study of T cell responses to AZD1222 COVID-19 vaccine. CDR1 KGHDR and CDR2 SFDVKD come from the germline V gene. The CDR3 loop spans 11 amino acids. Some clones are missing from TCRdb's copy, which holds only in-frame ones; the method was immunoSEQ multiplex PCR. The sample lists 100,000 to 150,000 clones; 80% to 90% were seen once. The material sequenced was peripheral blood, taken on day 0 of AZD1222 vaccination. The sequence was obtained from an adult in good health. This chain joins TRBV24-1 and TRBJ2-3; D remains ambiguous. This chain's CDR3 is CATSDLLSLSF. CDR3 sequence (DNA): TGTGCCACCAGTGATTTGCTCTCTCTTTCGTTT.